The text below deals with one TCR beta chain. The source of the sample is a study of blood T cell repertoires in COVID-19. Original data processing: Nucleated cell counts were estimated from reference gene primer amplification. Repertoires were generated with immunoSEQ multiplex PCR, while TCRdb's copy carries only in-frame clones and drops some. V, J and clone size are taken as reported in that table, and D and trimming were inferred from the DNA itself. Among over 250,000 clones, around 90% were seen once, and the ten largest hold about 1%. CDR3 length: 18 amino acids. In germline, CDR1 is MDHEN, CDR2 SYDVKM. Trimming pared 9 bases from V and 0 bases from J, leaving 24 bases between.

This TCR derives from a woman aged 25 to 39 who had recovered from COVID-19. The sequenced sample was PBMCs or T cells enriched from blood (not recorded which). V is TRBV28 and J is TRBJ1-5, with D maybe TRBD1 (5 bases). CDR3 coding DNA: TGTGCCAGAGGGGCCGCGGGAAAGCGGGGGGGTAGCAATCAGCCCCAGCATTTT. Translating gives CARGAAGKRGGSNQPQHF.